Below, one T cell receptor (beta chain) is given with its context. This receptor's antigen is unknown. The sample holds no much larger clone one base away, and base qualities are not on file. The trial excluded patients who had a history of autoimmune disease or who were on systemic immunosuppression. Peripheral blood for TCR sequencing was collected from all dose cohorts at baseline, on cycle 4 day 1, and on cycle 7 day 1. Samples were obtained from an open-label, multicenter, first-in-human phase I dose-escalation trial of ivuxolimab. Adults with locally advanced or metastatic melanoma, renal cell carcinoma, hepatocellular carcinoma or head and neck squamous cell carcinoma were enrolled in the trial. Before TCR sequencing, CD4+ and CD8+ T cells were separately sorted from peripheral blood. This sample was taken from a study of OX40 agonist ivuxolimab in advanced cancers. General notes on the study: Ivuxolimab, which targeted the costimulatory receptor OX40 (CD134), was an agonistic, fully human IgG2 monoclonal antibody. Intravenous ivuxolimab was administered to patients every 2 weeks at six dose levels: 0.01, 0.1, 0.3, 1.5, 3 and 10 mg/kg. Of the roughly 52 dose-escalation patients, hepatocellular carcinoma was present in 19, melanoma in some 15, renal cell carcinoma in 9 and head and neck cancer in 9. In the dose-escalation cohort, 82.7% of patients were male, and the mean age was around 60 years, with a range of roughly 23 to 85. Patients were allowed to have had prior anti-PD-1, anti-PD-L1 or anti-CTLA-4 therapy, and 40% of the dose-escalation patients had been treated with checkpoint inhibitors. Partial responses occurred in three dose-escalation patients: two with cutaneous melanoma and one with hepatocellular carcinoma. Peripheral TCRbeta sequencing aimed to test whether ivuxolimab altered TCR sequence diversity and caused clonal T-cell expansion. The paper describes the monotherapy dose-escalation part (N of about 50 patients) of the phase I trial of ivuxolimab. The study at large found these results: The antigen specificity of the clonally expanded peripheral T cells was not determined. At doses of 0.1 to 3.0 mg/kg, clonal expansion of both CD4+ and CD8+ T cells in blood was seen between baseline and week 6. Partial responders in the 0.1-3.0 mg/kg groups had among the lowest normalized peripheral clonal expansion, especially among CD8+ T cells. Low levels of normalized T-cell clonal expansion were also seen in some nonresponding patients. After ivuxolimab, more expanded clones were found on average in CD8+ T cells than in CD4+ T cells.

To sequence the TCRbeta CDR3 region, genomic DNA was isolated from the sorted cells. The immunoSEQ Assay was used to sequence the TCRbeta CDR3 regions. TCRdb's version of the immuneACCESS table is confined to in-frame rearrangements and falls short of the full clone set. An unresolved V gene accounts for under half of the shortfall where checked; the remainder is of unknown origin. For this sample the table gives tens of thousands of clones, of which over 75% were detected only once. The ten largest clones add up to 0.94% of the sample. The sequence was obtained from an adult with an advanced solid tumor such as melanoma, head and neck, liver or kidney cancer. This specimen was CD4+ or CD8+ T cells sorted from blood, taken in a trial of the OX40 agonist ivuxolimab.

In nucleotide form, the sequence is TGTGCCAGCAGTAGGGTCGGGCCCGACGAGCAGTACTTC. Translated, this gives CASSRVGPDEQYF. The rearranged chain carries TRBV6-1 and TRBJ2-7, with no D gene named confidently. The trim is 5 bases for V and 5 bases for J, with a gap of 13 bases between the germline ends. The germline V gene sets CDR1 to MNHNS and CDR2 to SASEGT. The CDR3 starts with the cysteine, ends with the phenylalanine, and has 13 residues. Only the CDR3 part of the read is kept: 39 bases, read in frame from the first base.